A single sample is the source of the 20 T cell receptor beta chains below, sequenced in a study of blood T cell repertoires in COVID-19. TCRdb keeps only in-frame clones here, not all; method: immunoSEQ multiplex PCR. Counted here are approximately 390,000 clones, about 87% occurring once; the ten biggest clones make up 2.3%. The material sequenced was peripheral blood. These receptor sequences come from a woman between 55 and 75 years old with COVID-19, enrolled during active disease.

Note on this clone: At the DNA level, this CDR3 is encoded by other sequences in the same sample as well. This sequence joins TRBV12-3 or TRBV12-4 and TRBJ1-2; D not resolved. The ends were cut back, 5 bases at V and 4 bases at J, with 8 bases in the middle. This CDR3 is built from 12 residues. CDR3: CASSPGLYGYTF. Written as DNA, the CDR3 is TGTGCCAGCAGTCCAGGTCTCTATGGCTACACCTTC.

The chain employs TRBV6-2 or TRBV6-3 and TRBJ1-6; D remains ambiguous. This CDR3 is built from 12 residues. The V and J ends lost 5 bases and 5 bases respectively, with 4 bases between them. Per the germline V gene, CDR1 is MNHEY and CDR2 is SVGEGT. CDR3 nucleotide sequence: TGTGCCAGCAGTCCAGATAATTCACCCCTCCACTTT. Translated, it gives CASSPDNSPLHF.

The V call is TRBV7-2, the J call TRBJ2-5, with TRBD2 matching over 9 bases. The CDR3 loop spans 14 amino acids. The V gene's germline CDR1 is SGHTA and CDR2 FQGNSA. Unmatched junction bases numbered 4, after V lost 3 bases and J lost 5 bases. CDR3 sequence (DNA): TGTGCCAGCAGCTTCGGCGGGGGGGAGGAGACCCAGTACTTC. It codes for CASSFGGGEETQYF.

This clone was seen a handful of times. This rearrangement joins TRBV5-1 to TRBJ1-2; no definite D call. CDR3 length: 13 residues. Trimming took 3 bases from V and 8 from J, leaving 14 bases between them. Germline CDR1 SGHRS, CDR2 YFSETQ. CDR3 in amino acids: CASSSDSTGGYTF. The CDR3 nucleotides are TGCGCCAGCAGCTCGGACTCAACGGGAGGCTACACCTTC.

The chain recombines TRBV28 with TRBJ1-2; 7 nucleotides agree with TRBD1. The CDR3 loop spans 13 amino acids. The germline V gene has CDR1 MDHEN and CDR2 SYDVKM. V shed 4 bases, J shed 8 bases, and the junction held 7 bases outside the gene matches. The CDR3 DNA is TGTGCCAGCAGTTCGGACAGGCTGCGGGGCTACACCTTC. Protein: CASSSDRLRGYTF.

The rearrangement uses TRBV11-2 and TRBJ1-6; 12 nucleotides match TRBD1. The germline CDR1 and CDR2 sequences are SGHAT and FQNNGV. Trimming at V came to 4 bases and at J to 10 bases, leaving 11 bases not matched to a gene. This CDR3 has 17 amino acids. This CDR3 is CASSSSMGQGARSPLHF. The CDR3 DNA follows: TGTGCCAGCAGCTCTTCTATGGGACAGGGGGCCCGATCACCCCTCCACTTT.

In DNA form, the CDR3 reads TGTGCCAGCAGATCGCGGGAGGGGAGAAATGAGCAGTTCTTC. This encodes CASRSREGRNEQFF. The chain combines TRBV28 with TRBJ2-1; 9 bases agree with TRBD2. Trimming took 6 bases from V and 7 from J; bases not matched to a gene: 7. Germline lookup yields CDR1 MDHEN and CDR2 SYDVKM. The CDR3 has 14 amino acids. The full variable domain, with the rest looked up from reference TRBV28 and TRBJ2-1, is DVKVTQSSRYLVKRTGEKVFLECVQDMDHENMFWYRQDPGLGLRLIYFSYDVKMKEKGDIPEGYSVSREKKERFSLILESASTNQTSMYLCASRSREGRNEQFFGPGTRLTVL.

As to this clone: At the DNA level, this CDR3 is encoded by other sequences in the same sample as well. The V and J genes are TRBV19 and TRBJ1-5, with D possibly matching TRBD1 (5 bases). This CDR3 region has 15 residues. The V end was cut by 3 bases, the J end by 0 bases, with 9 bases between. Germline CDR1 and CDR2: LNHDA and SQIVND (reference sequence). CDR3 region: CASSIGGYSNQPQHF. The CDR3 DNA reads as TGTGCCAGTAGTATTGGGGGGTATAGCAATCAGCCCCAGCATTTT. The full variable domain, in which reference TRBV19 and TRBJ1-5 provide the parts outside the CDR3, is DGGITQSPKYLFRKEGQNVTLSCEQNLNHDAMYWYRQDPGQGLRLIYYSQIVNDFQKGDIAEGYSVSREKKESFPLTVTSAQKNPTAFYLCASSIGGYSNQPQHFGDGTRLSIL.

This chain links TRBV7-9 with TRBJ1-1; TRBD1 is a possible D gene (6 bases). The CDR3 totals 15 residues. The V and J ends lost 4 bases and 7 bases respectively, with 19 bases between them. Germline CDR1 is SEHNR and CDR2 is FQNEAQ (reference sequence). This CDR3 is CASSSSLGHDVEAFF. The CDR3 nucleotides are TGTGCCAGCAGCTCCTCACTGGGACACGACGTTGAAGCTTTCTTT.

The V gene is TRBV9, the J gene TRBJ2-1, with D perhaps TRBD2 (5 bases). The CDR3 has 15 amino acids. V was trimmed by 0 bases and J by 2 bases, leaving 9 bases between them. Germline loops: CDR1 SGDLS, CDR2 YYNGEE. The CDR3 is CASSVAGDAYNEQFF. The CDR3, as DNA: TGTGCCAGCAGCGTAGCCGGGGATGCCTACAATGAGCAGTTCTTC.

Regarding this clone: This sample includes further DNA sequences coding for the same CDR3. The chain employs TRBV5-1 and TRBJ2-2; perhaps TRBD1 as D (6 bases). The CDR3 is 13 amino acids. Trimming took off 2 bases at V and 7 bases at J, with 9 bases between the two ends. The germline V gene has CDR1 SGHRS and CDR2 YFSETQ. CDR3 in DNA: TGCGCCAGCAGCTTACAGGGCGTCGGGGAGCTGTTTTTT. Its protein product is CASSLQGVGELFF.

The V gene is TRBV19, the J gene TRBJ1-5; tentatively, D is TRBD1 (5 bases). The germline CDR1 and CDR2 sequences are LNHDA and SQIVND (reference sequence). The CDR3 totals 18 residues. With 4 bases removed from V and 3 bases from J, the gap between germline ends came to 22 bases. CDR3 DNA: TGTGCCAGTAGTAAAGTACTTCCGGGGGAAGGTAACAATCAGCCCCAGCATTTT. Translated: CASSKVLPGEGNNQPQHF.

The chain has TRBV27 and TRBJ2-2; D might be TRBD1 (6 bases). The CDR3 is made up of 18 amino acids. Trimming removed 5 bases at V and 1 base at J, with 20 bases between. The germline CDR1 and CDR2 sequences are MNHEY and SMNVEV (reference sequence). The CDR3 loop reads CASSPTLGAGENTGELFF. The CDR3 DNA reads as TGTGCCAGCAGTCCAACCCTCGGGGCAGGGGAGAACACCGGGGAGCTGTTTTTT.

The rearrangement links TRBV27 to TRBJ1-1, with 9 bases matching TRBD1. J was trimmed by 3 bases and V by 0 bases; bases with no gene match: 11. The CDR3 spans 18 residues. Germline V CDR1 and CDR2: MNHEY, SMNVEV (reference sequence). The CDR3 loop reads CASSLSHRDRVFDTEAFF. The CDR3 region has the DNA TGTGCCAGCAGTTTATCCCACCGGGACAGGGTATTTGACACTGAAGCTTTCTTT.

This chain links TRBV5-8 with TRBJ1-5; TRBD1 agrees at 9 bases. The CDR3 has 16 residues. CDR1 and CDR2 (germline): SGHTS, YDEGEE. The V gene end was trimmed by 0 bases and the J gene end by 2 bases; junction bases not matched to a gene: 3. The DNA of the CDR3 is TGTGCCAGCAGCTTGGACAGGGGGCTTGGCAATCAGCCCCAGCATTTT. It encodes CASSLDRGLGNQPQHF.

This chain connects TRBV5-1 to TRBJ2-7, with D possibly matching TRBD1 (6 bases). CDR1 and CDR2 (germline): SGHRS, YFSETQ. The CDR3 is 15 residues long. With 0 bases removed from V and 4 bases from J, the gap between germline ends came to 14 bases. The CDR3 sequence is CASSLVRDIPYEQYF. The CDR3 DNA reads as TGCGCCAGCAGCTTGGTTCGGGACATCCCTTACGAGCAGTACTTC.

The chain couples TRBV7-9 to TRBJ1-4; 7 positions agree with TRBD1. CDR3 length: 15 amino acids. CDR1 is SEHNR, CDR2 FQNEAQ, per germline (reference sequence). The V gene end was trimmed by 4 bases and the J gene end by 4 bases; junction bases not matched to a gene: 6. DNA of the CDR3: TGTGCCAGCAGCTCACAGGGGACGTTTAATGAAAAACTGTTTTTT. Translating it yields CASSSQGTFNEKLFF.

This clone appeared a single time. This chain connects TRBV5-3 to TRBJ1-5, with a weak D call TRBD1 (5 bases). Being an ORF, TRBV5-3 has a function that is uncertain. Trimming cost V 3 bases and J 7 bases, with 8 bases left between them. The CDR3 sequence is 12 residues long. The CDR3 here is CARSSRGQPQHF. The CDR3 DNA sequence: TGTGCCAGAAGCTCCCGGGGGCAGCCCCAGCATTTT.

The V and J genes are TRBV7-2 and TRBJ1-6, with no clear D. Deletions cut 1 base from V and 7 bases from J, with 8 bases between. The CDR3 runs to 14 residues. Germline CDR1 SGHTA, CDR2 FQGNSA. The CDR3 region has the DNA TGTGCCAGCAGCTTAGGGACTTCCAATTCACCCCTCCACTTT. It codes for CASSLGTSNSPLHF.

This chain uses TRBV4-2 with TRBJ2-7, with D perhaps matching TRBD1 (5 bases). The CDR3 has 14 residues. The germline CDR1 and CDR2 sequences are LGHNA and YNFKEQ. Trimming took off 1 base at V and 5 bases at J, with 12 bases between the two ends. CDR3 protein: CASSQVDRFNEQYF. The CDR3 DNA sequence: TGTGCCAGCAGCCAAGTCGACAGATTTAACGAGCAGTACTTC.